This T cell receptor (beta chain) was identified during a study of blood T cell repertoires in COVID-19. As for the study in general: Acute and convalescent COVID-19 specimens originated in the United States, Italy and Spain.

Trimming removed 1 base at V and 5 bases at J, with 3 bases between. Germline CDR1 reads SGHDN; CDR2 reads FVKESK. The CDR3 spans 12 residues. Method: immunoSEQ multiplex PCR; TCRdb's copy keeps in-frame clones and lacks some. The top ten clones hold 4.5% of a sample with about 140,000 clones, about three quarters of them seen once. The sample consisted of peripheral blood. This sequence originates from a woman aged 80 or over with active or convalescent COVID-19. The chain couples TRBV14 to TRBJ1-3; the D is unclear. In DNA, the CDR3 is TGTGCCAGCAGCCAAGTCAGAAACACCATATATTTT. This encodes CASSQVRNTIYF.